These 5 T cell receptor beta chains were sequenced from one sample in a study of blood T cell repertoires in COVID-19. Sequencing was performed with immunoSEQ multiplex PCR; in TCRdb, only in-frame clones are kept and a portion is missing. The sample holds approximately 31,000 clones, approximately 93% seen once. The sample was peripheral blood. Receptors were obtained from a male donor with active COVID-19.

This chain links TRBV6-5 with TRBJ1-4; 7 bases fit TRBD1. CDR1 and CDR2 from the germline V gene are MNHEY and SVGAGI. The ends lost 4 bases at V and 8 bases at J; junction bases unmatched: 7. The CDR3 contains 14 residues. The CDR3 nucleotides read TGTGCCAGCAGTTCGACAGGGCCTGGGGAAAAACTGTTTTTT. It codes for CASSSTGPGEKLFF.

The table lists this clone with a count of one. The chain is built from TRBV25-1 and TRBJ1-1; TRBD1 agrees at 10 bases. The V gene's germline CDR1 is MGHDK and CDR2 SYGVNS. This CDR3 has 16 amino acids. J was trimmed by 0 bases and V by 5 bases; bases with no gene match: 6. The CDR3 protein is CASSQDRGLMNTEAFF. The CDR3 DNA is TGTGCCAGCAGTCAAGACAGGGGGCTCATGAACACTGAAGCTTTCTTT. The full variable domain, with the rest looked up from reference TRBV25-1 and TRBJ1-1, is EADIYQTPRYLVIGTGKKITLECSQTMGHDKMYWYQQDPGMELHLIHYSYGVNSTEKGDLSSESTVSRIRTEHFPLTLESARPSHTSQYLCASSQDRGLMNTEAFFGQGTRLTVV.

V is TRBV15 and J is TRBJ1-2; 12 bases line up with TRBD1. Germline values: CDR1 LNHNV, CDR2 YYDKDF (reference sequence). The ends lost 1 base at V and 7 bases at J; junction bases unmatched: 10. CDR3 length: 17 amino acids. The CDR3 spells CATSRAPGQGARRGYTF. The CDR3 coding sequence is TGTGCCACCAGCAGAGCCCCGGGACAGGGGGCGCGACGTGGCTACACCTTC.

This chain connects TRBV6-2 or TRBV6-3 to TRBJ2-5; 11 bases align to TRBD1. Per the germline V gene, CDR1 is MNHEY and CDR2 is SVGEGT. The CDR3 consists of 16 residues. J was trimmed by 5 bases and V by 2 bases; bases with no gene match: 7. This chain's CDR3 is CASSYKGQGVWETQYF. The CDR3 DNA follows: TGTGCCAGCAGTTACAAGGGACAGGGGGTCTGGGAGACCCAGTACTTC.

This sequence joins TRBV30 and TRBJ2-7, with D perhaps TRBD1 (5 bases). CDR3 length: 14 residues. Deletions cut 8 bases from V and 3 bases from J, with 20 bases between. Germline assignment: CDR1 GTSNPN and CDR2 SVGIG (reference sequence). DNA of the CDR3: TGTGCCGGGAAGGATACAGGACGGAGCTACGAGCAGTACTTC. It codes for CAGKDTGRSYEQYF.